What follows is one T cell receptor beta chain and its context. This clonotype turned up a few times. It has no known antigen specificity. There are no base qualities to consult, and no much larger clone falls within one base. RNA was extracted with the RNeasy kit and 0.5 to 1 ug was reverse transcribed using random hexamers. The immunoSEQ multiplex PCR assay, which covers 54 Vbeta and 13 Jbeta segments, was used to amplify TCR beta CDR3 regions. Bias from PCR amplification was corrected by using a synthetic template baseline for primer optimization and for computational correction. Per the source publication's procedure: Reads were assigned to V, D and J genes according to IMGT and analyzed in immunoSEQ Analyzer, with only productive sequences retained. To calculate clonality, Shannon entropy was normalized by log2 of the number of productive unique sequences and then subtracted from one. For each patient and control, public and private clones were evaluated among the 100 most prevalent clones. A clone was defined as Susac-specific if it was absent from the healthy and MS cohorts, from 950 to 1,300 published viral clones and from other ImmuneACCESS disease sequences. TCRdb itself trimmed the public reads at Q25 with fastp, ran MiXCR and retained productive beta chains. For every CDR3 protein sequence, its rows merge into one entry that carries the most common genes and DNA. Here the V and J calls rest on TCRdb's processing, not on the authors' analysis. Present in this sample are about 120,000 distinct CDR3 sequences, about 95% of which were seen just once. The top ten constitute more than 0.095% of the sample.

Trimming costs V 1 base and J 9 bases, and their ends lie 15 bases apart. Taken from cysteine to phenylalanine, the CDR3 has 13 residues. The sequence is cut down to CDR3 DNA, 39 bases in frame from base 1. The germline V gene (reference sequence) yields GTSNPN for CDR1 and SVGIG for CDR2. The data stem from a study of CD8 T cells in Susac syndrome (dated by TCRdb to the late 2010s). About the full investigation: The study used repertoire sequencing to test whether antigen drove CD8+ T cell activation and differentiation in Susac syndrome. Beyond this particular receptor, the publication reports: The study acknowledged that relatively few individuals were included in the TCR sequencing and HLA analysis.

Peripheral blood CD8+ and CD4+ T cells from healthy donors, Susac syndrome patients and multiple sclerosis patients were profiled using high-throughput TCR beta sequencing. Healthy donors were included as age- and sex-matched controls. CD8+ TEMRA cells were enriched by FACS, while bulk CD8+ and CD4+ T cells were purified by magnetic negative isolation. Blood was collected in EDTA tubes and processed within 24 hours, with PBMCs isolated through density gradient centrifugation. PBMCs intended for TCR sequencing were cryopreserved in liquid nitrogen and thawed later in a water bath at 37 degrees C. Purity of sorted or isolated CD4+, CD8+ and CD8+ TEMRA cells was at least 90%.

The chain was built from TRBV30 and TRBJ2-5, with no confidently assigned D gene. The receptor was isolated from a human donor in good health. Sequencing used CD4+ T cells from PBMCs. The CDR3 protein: CAWSASPGLSQYF. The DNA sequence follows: TGTGCCTGGAGTGCCAGCCCCGGTTTGTCCCAGTACTTC.